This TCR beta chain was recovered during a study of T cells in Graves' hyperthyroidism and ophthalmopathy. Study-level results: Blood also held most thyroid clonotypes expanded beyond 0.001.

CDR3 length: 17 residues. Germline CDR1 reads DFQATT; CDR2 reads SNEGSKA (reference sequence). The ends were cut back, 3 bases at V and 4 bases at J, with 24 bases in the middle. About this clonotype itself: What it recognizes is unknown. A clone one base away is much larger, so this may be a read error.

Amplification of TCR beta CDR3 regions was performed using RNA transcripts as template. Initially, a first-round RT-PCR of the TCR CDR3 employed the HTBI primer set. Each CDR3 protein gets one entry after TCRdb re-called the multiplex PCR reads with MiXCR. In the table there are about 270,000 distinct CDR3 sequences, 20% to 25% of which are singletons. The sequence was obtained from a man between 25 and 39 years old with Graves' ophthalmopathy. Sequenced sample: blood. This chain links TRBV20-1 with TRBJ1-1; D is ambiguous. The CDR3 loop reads CSASTNQGRAMSTEAFF. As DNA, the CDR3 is TGCAGTGCTAGCACCAATCAAGGGAGGGCAATGAGCACTGAAGCTTTCTTT.